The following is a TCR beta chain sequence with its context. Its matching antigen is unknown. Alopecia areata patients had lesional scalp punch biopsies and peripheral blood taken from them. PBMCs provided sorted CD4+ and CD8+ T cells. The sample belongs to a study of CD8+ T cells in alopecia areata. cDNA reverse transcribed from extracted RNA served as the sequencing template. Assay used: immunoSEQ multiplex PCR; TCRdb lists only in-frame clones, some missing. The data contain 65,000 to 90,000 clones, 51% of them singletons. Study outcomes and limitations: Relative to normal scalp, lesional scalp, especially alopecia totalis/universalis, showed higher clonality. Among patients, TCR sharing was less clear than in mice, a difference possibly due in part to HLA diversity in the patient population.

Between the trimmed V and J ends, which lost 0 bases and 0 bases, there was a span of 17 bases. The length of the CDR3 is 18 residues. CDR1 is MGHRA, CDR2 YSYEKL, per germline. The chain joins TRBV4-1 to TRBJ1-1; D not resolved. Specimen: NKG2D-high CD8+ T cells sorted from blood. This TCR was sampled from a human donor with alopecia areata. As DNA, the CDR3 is TGCGCCAGCAGCCAAGAGCAAGACACCTGTCCCTTGAACACTGAAGCTTTCTTT. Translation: CASSQEQDTCPLNTEAFF.